The table lists the clone carrying this T cell receptor (beta chain) with a few counts. The antigen is not known. In TCRdb, the 5' RACE reads were re-called with MiXCR into one record per CDR3 protein. The sample lists 300,000 to 350,000 distinct CDR3 sequences; less than 25% were seen once. These data originate in a study of CD8 T cells in ankylosing spondylitis. The length of the CDR3 is 14 residues. J gave up 3 bases and V 1 base, and 3 bases lay outside the gene matches. Germline V CDR1 and CDR2: DFQATT, SNEGSKA (reference sequence). Broader study findings: In peripheral blood, disease-linked CD8+ clones occurred at relatively low frequencies. Disease-linked clones reportedly concentrated significantly in matched ankylosing spondylitis synovial fluid. Among TCR beta sequences, a motif of eight highly homologous variants appeared characteristic of ankylosing spondylitis blood.

The clonotype originates from a female donor with ankylosing spondylitis or in good health (not recorded which). The sequenced sample was blood, either unsorted or a sorted T cell fraction (not recorded which). The genes are TRBV20-1 and TRBJ2-7; 10 bases line up with TRBD2. The CDR3 DNA reads as TGCAGTGCTAGAGGCCTAGCGGGAGACTACGAGCAGTACTTC. The encoded protein is CSARGLAGDYEQYF.